These T cell receptor beta chains were read from a single sample in a study of identical twins. MiXCR was run by TCRdb on the 5' RACE reads, yielding one entry per CDR3 protein. The sample records more than 1.5 million distinct CDR3 sequences, less than 35% being singletons. The sequencing sample was made of cord blood. Every receptor here comes from a newborn girl in good health. Both conserved end residues are part of each CDR3. D genes are given only for firm matches. Clone size is not always given. Where it is, it says once, few, many or a class for expanded clones.

d_call	clone_size	v_call	j_call	cdr3_nt	cdr3_aa
NA	few	TRBV27	TRBJ2-7	TGTGCCAGCAGTTTCGGGGGGCTAGCCCTCGAGCAGTACTTC	CASSFGGLALEQYF
TRBD2	NA	TRBV7-9	TRBJ2-3	TGTGCCAGCAGTTTGGCCCCTAGCGGGGGGAATACGCAGTATTTT	CASSLAPSGGNTQYF
NA	NA	TRBV25-1	TRBJ1-2	TGTGCCAGCAGTCCGGCGGGGGGCCATGGCTACACCTTC	CASSPAGGHGYTF
NA	NA	TRBV9	TRBJ1-1	TGTGCCAGCAGCGCACAGACTAAGAGGACTGAAGCTTTCTTT	CASSAQTKRTEAFF
NA	NA	TRBV27	TRBJ2-7	TGTGCCAGCAGCTCAATTAGTTTAAGTGAGCAGTACTTC	CASSSISLSEQYF
NA	few	TRBV28	TRBJ2-7	TGTGCCAGCAGTTTATCACAGGGGAGGGACGAGCAGTACTTC	CASSLSQGRDEQYF
NA	NA	TRBV3-1	TRBJ1-4	TGTGCCAGCAGCTTACTAGGGGGGGGAAAACTGTTTTTT	CASSLLGGGKLFF
TRBD1	NA	TRBV4-2	TRBJ1-1	TGTGCCGGTAGCACTCGACAGGGTCCCGAAGCTTTCTTT	CAGSTRQGPEAFF
TRBD1	few	TRBV6-5	TRBJ2-3	TGTGCCAGCAGTTACAAGGGGGCCACAGATACGCAGTATTTT	CASSYKGATDTQYF
NA	few	TRBV28	TRBJ1-2	TGTGCCAGCAGTTTCCGACTCCTAAGGGAGGGCTACACCTTC	CASSFRLLREGYTF
TRBD1	NA	TRBV20-1	TRBJ1-5	TGCAGTGCTACCTGGACAGGGGGCTCGAATCAGCCCCAGCATTTT	CSATWTGGSNQPQHF
NA	few	TRBV7-8	TRBJ2-3	TGTGCCAGCAGCTTAGGGTATGGCCAATCGGCGGATACGCAGTATTTT	CASSLGYGQSADTQYF
NA	NA	TRBV4-2	TRBJ1-3	TGTGCCAGCAGCCAAAGACGGACAGTCGGAAACACCATATATTTT	CASSQRRTVGNTIYF
NA	NA	TRBV28	TRBJ1-4	TGTGCCAGCAGTTTTTGGACAAATAATGAAAAACTGTTTTTT	CASSFWTNNEKLFF
NA	many	TRBV12-3/TRBV12-4	TRBJ1-2	TGTGCCAGCAGTTTGGGGACTCCGGGTCTGGGCTACACCTTC	CASSLGTPGLGYTF
NA	NA	TRBV29-1	TRBJ2-7	TGCAGCGCTACCGAGTTTGGCTCCTACGAGCAGTACTTC	CSATEFGSYEQYF